This TCR beta chain comes out of a study of T-cell memory formation after mild COVID-19. Study context: TCR clusters were mostly donor specific.

This clonotype was counted a few times. Its antigen remains unidentified. Study-wide results and caveats: Day 15 to 85 contracting clones showed balanced CD4/CD8; later expanders leaned CD4+.

TCRdb processed the 5' RACE reads anew with MiXCR; each CDR3 protein has one entry. The data hold around 150,000 distinct CDR3 sequences, with about 14% observed a single time. This CDR3 has 14 residues. With 4 bases clipped from V and 4 bases from J, the junction kept 3 bases outside the gene matches. Germline V lookup: CDR1 KGHDR, CDR2 SFDVKD. This chain links TRBV24-1 with TRBJ2-1, with 7 bases identical to TRBD1. Sequenced: PBMCs or a T cell subset sorted from them (not recorded which). The source of this sequence is an adult woman who had mild COVID-19 (a few samples of this study predate the infection). Cell type and time point are not known. CDR3 region: CATSEGTVYNEQFF. CDR3 DNA: TGTGCCACCAGTGAAGGGACAGTGTACAATGAGCAGTTCTTC.